The 21 T cell receptor beta chains given below trace back to one sample, sequenced in a study of cytomegalovirus exposure and HLA in healthy donors. The PCR contained 60 Vbeta and 13 Jbeta primers. Repertoires were generated with immunoSEQ multiplex PCR, while TCRdb's copy carries only in-frame clones and drops some. The data contain fewer than 200,000 clones, approximately 85% of them seen just once; the ten biggest clones take up more than 2%. The source material was PBMCs. These receptors came from a man aged 18 to 30 in good health and CMV-seropositive.

The chain joins TRBV9 to TRBJ2-2; the D gene is possibly TRBD2 (6 bases). V gave up 3 bases and J gave up 7 bases, with 10 bases separating them. CDR1 is SGDLS, CDR2 YYNGEE, per germline. The CDR3 contains 13 residues. The CDR3 reads CASSERALGELFF. As DNA, the CDR3 is TGTGCCAGCAGCGAGCGGGCCCTCGGGGAGCTGTTTTTT.

This chain uses TRBV7-8 with TRBJ2-7; possible D gene TRBD1, 6 bases. Germline loops: CDR1 SGHVS, CDR2 FQNEAQ. V was clipped by 5 bases and J by 0 bases, with 11 bases between them. The CDR3 spans 14 residues. The CDR3: CASSRDRPSYEQYF. The DNA for the CDR3 is TGTGCCAGCAGCAGAGACAGGCCCTCCTACGAGCAGTACTTC.

J is TRBJ1-2 and V is TRBV5-6; D unresolved. The CDR3 covers 18 residues. CDR1 and CDR2 from the germline V gene are SGHDT and YYEEEE. V dropped 2 bases and J dropped 7 bases, with 27 bases sitting between them. DNA of the CDR3: TGTGCCAGCAGCTTTTCTAGGTCCGCAGAGGGCCCTTTTGGTGGCTACACCTTC. Translation: CASSFSRSAEGPFGGYTF.

The chain carries TRBV6-6 and TRBJ2-7, with TRBD1 matching 10 bases. This CDR3 region has 14 residues. Per the germline V gene, CDR1 is MNHNY and CDR2 is SVGAGI (reference sequence). V lost 4 bases to trimming and J lost 5 bases; unmatched junction nucleotides: 5. The CDR3 sequence is CASSSGQGTHEQYF. CDR3 DNA: TGTGCCAGCAGTTCGGGACAGGGGACCCACGAGCAGTACTTC.

V and J are TRBV5-4 and TRBJ2-5, with 12 bases aligning to TRBD1. The tail of the sequence fits TRBJ2-7 better, so the J call may be wrong. CDR3 length: 15 amino acids. Germline CDR1 and CDR2: SGHNT and YYREEE (reference sequence). CDR3 amino acids: CASSPGQGASYEQYF. The CDR3 bases are TGTGCCAGCAGTCCGGGACAGGGGGCATCCTACGAGCAGTACTTC.

This chain joins TRBV27 and TRBJ2-3; 7 positions match TRBD2. Germline CDR1 is MNHEY and CDR2 is SMNVEV (reference sequence). The V segment lost 4 bases and the J segment 10 bases; nucleotides outside the gene matches: 5. The CDR3 loop spans 12 amino acids. CDR3 residues: CASSSQAGSQYF. CDR3 sequence (DNA): TGTGCCAGCAGTTCACAAGCGGGGTCGCAGTATTTT.

The genes are TRBV7-8 and TRBJ2-3; TRBD2 matches at 8 bases. V shed 5 bases, J shed 0 bases, and the junction held 7 bases outside the gene matches. CDR3 size: 16 residues. Germline V gives CDR1 SGHVS, CDR2 FQNEAQ. The CDR3 coding sequence is TGTGCCAGCAGCCTCTTAGCGGGAACAAGCACAGATACGCAGTATTTT. Its protein is CASSLLAGTSTDTQYF.

J is TRBJ2-5 and V is TRBV2, with D tentatively TRBD2 (8 bases). This CDR3 region has 16 residues. In germline, CDR1 is SNHLY, CDR2 FYNNEI. Trimming pared 8 bases from V and 3 bases from J, leaving 22 bases between. CDR3: CASGGTRGRGEETQYF. The CDR3 coding sequence is TGTGCCAGCGGGGGGACTAGGGGGCGTGGGGAAGAGACCCAGTACTTC.

The genes are TRBV5-5 and TRBJ1-5, with 8 bases matching TRBD1. The J segment lost 2 bases and the V segment lost 4 bases, leaving 8 bases of the junction unmatched. The CDR3 contains 16 residues. Germline V gene sequence: CDR1 SGHKS, CDR2 YYEKEE (reference sequence). This CDR3 reads CASSQIPTGGNQPQHF. The CDR3 DNA reads TGTGCCAGCAGCCAAATTCCGACAGGGGGCAATCAGCCCCAGCATTTT.

The genes are TRBV19 and TRBJ1-6, with D hard to call. This CDR3 has 15 amino acids. Germline assignment: CDR1 LNHDA and CDR2 SQIVND (reference sequence). V was pared by 3 bases and J by 6 bases, with 12 bases between. This chain's CDR3 is CASSIRQEGNSPLHF. The DNA for the CDR3 is TGTGCCAGTAGTATCCGACAAGAGGGTAATTCACCCCTCCACTTT.

The rearrangement links TRBV6-1 to TRBJ1-3, with TRBD1 matching over 7 bases. This CDR3 spans 13 amino acids. Germline lookup yields CDR1 MNHNS and CDR2 SASEGT. The ends lost 6 bases at V and 6 bases at J; junction bases unmatched: 5. CDR3 sequence: CASSTGVLNTIYF. The DNA for the CDR3 is TGTGCCAGCAGCACAGGGGTACTAAACACCATATATTTT.

The V and J genes are TRBV5-6 and TRBJ2-3; the D is unclear. Looked up from germline, CDR1 is SGHDT and CDR2 is YYEEEE. The V and J ends lost 2 bases and 1 base respectively, with 5 bases between them. The CDR3 is made up of 13 amino acids. For the CDR3, the DNA is TGTGCCAGCAGCTTCCAGGGCACAGATACGCAGTATTTT. As protein: CASSFQGTDTQYF.

V usage is TRBV30 and J usage is TRBJ1-4; TRBD1 matches at 7 bases. The CDR3 sequence is 16 residues long. Germline-derived CDR1 and CDR2 are GTSNPN and SVGIG (reference sequence). J lost 7 bases, V lost 4 bases, and 15 bases had no gene match. The CDR3 region is CAWTYTQDRFGEKLFF. Here the CDR3 DNA reads TGTGCCTGGACCTACACCCAGGACAGGTTTGGTGAAAAACTGTTTTTT.

The chain carries TRBV4-1 and TRBJ1-1, with D maybe TRBD1 (5 bases). V was clipped by 0 bases and J by 11 bases, with 16 bases between them. The CDR3 has 14 amino acids. Germline V gene sequence: CDR1 MGHRA, CDR2 YSYEKL. The CDR3 sequence: CASSQEYSKGRAFF. The CDR3 nucleotides read TGCGCCAGCAGCCAAGAATATAGTAAGGGGCGCGCTTTCTTT.

The chain uses TRBV5-8 and TRBJ1-1, with D perhaps TRBD1 (5 bases). Trimming took off 0 bases at V and 1 base at J, with 19 bases between the two ends. This CDR3 contains 18 residues. Germline CDR1 is SGHTS and CDR2 is YDEGEE. The CDR3, as DNA: TGTGCCAGCAGCTTGGGCTCGACAGATTGGGGCCCGAACACTGAAGCTTTCTTT. Translated, it gives CASSLGSTDWGPNTEAFF.

The CDR3 bases are TGTGCCAGCGGGGGGCGGGGGGGTGGAGAGACCCAGTACTTC. Translating it yields CASGGRGGGETQYF. The chain carries TRBV7-2 and TRBJ2-5; 9 bases fit TRBD2. The CDR3 covers 14 residues. V lost 8 bases to trimming and J lost 4 bases; unmatched junction nucleotides: 8. CDR1 is SGHTA and CDR2 is FQGNSA in the germline V gene.

V is TRBV18 and J is TRBJ2-5; D is ambiguous. Germline CDR1 is KGHSH and CDR2 is LQKENI. CDR3 size: 14 residues. Trimming took 2 bases from V and 3 from J, leaving 10 bases between them. CDR3 residues: CASSPIQAEETQYF. The CDR3 DNA sequence: TGTGCCAGCTCACCAATCCAGGCAGAAGAGACCCAGTACTTC.

The chain employs TRBV29-1 and TRBJ2-1, with 11 nucleotides matching TRBD2. The V gene end was trimmed by 0 bases and the J gene end by 0 bases; junction bases not matched to a gene: 10. The germline CDR1 and CDR2 sequences are SQVTM and ANQGSEA. The CDR3 consists of 19 residues. CDR3 protein: CSVEDHSGGALSSYNEQFF. The CDR3 nucleotides are TGCAGCGTTGAAGATCATAGCGGGGGGGCCCTTAGCTCCTACAATGAGCAGTTCTTC.

V usage is TRBV7-2 and J usage is TRBJ2-7, with D possibly TRBD2 on 5 matching bases. Between the trimmed V and J ends, which lost 3 bases and 0 bases, there was a span of 12 bases. Germline V gene data show CDR1 as SGHTA and CDR2 as FQGNSA. The CDR3 has 15 residues. In nucleotides, the CDR3 is TGTGCCAGCAGCTTCCGGACTGTCGGCTCCTACGAGCAGTACTTC. Encoded protein: CASSFRTVGSYEQYF.

V gene TRBV4-1 combines with J gene TRBJ2-7, with D possibly being TRBD2 (6 bases). The CDR3 has 16 residues. Germline values: CDR1 MGHRA, CDR2 YSYEKL. Deletions cut 0 bases from V and 0 bases from J, with 12 bases between. Here the CDR3 reads CASSQDTAGNSYEQYF. In DNA form, the CDR3 reads TGCGCCAGCAGCCAAGATACGGCGGGGAACTCCTACGAGCAGTACTTC.

The J gene is TRBJ1-2, the V gene TRBV5-6; D is unclear. With 2 bases removed from V and 8 bases from J, the gap between germline ends came to 7 bases. The CDR3 contains 11 residues. Germline CDR1 reads SGHDT; CDR2 reads YYEEEE. This CDR3 is CASSLGGGYTF. CDR3 DNA: TGTGCCAGCAGCTTAGGAGGGGGCTACACCTTC.